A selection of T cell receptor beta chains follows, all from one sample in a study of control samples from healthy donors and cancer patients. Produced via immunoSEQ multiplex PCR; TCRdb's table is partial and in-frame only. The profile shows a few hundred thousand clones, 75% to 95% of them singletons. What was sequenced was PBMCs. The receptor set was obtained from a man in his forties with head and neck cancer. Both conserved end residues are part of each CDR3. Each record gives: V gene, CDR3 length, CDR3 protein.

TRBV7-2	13	CASSLTLNQPQHF
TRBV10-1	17	CASSENSGRFIAGELFF
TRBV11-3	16	CASSSRGQGVSDTQYF
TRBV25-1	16	CASSESTGAASYEQYF
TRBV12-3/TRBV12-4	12	CASKRGTDTQYF
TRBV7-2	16	CASSFSASSYNSPLHF
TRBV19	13	CASNLRSNQPQHF
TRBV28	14	CASSQGDSYNEQFF
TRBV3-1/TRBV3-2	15	CASSQQWTGGYEQYF
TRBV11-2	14	CASSATHSTDTQYF
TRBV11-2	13	CASKLGTGDEQFF
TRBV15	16	CATSSALGVGANVLTF
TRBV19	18	CASSIEGTGGFGNQPQHF
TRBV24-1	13	CATSFDRVREQFF
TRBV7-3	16	CASSRTLDRGTTEAFF
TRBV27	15	CASRIRDPSTDTQYF
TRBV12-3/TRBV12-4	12	CASSLNSGELFF
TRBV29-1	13	CSVAWFPYNEQFF
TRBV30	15	CAWSVASGSTDTQYF
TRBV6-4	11	CASSRQETQYF
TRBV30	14	CAWSGGRSSYEQYF
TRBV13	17	CASSFFTSGSISNEQFF
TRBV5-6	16	CASSEQSGGPYNEQFF
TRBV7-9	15	CASSDPGQGINQQYF
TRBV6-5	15	CASSQAGAIPYEQYF
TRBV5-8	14	CASSTGQGQETQYF
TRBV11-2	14	CASSLDFSSYEQYF
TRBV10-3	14	CAISGDRGDQPQHF
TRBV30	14	CAWSVRIAGETQYF
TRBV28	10	CASGEIEQYF
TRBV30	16	CAWSVLDRLERETQYF
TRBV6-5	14	CASSPRGLLQPQHF
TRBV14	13	CASSPLWDTEAFF
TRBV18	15	CASSPVQGQGHTAFF
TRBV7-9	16	CASSPGVAPYTGELFF
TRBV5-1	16	CASSPRLAGGPNEQFF
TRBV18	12	CASSPPYNEQFF
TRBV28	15	CASLPSVQEAGELFF
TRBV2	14	CATPVGQGASEQFF
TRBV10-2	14	CASSHGHLNTEAFF
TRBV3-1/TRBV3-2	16	CASSQEGPRGGSEQYF
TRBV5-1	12	CASSWQGDEQYF
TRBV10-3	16	CAISDSQGFSNQPQHF
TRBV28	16	CASSSGQDLSGNEQFF
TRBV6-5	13	CASSNYPGTGYTF
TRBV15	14	CAAGAGQGNYGYTF
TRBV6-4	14	CASSEGRGAGELFF
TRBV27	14	CASSLRGANYGYTF
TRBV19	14	CASSPETGHTEAFF
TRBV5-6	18	CASSETGGEVGGNQPQHF
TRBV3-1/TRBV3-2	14	CASSQYTGSYGYTF
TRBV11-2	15	CASSYLTAGADTQYF
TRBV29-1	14	CSVEDRGTGSGYTF